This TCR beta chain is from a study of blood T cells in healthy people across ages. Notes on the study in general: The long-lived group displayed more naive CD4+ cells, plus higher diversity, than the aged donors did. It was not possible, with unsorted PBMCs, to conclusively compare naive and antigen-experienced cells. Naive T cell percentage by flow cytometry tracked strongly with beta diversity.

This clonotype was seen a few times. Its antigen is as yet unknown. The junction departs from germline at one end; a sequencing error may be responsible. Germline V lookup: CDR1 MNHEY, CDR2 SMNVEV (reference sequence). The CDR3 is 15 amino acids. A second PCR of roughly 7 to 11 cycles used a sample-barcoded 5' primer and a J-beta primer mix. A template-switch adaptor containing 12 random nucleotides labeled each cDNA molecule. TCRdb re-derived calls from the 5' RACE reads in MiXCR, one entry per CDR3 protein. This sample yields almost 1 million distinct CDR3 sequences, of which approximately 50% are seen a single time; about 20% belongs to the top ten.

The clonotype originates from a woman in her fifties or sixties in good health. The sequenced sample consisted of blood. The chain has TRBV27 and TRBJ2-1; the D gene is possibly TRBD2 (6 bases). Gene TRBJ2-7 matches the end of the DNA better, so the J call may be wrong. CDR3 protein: CTSSLAPSGVVEQYF. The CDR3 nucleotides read TGTACCAGCAGTTTAGCCCCATCGGGAGTAGTCGAGCAGTACTTC.